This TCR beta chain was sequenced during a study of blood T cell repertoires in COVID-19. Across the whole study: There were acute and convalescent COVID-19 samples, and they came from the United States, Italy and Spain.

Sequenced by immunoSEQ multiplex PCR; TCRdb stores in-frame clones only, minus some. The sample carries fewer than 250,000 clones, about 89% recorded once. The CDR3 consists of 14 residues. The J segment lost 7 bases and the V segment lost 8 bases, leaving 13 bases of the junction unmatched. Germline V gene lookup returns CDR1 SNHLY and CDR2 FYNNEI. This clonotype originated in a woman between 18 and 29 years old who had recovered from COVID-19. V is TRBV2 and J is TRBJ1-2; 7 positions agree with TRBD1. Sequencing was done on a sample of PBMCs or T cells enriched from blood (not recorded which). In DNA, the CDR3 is TGTGCCAGCGGGAGGACAGGCGGGATGAGTGGCTACACCTTC. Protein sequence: CASGRTGGMSGYTF.